This T cell receptor (beta chain) was sequenced during a study of identical twins. Notes on the study in general: Some out-of-frame alpha sequences were shared by twins, and these showed excess low generation probability. Findings depended on cross-sectional statistics rather than tracking the same donors.

The CDR3 covers 15 residues. The germline CDR1 and CDR2 sequences are SGHVS and FQNEAQ. The germline V and J ends were trimmed by 2 bases and 4 bases, with 11 bases remaining between them. At least ten counts were recorded for this clonotype. Its antigen remains unknown. One entry per CDR3 protein, called by TCRdb with MiXCR from the 5' RACE reads. The table records about 100,000 distinct CDR3 sequences, about 6% of them present only once. The TCR originated in a woman aged 45 to 65 in good health. Input material: memory T cells sorted from blood. V gene TRBV7-8 combines with J gene TRBJ2-2; D remains unclear. The CDR3 is CASSLRKASTGELFF. In DNA form, the CDR3 reads TGTGCCAGCAGCTTAAGAAAAGCAAGCACCGGGGAGCTGTTTTTT.